This TCR beta chain appears in the sequencing data of a study of T cell changes during pregnancy in multiple sclerosis. From germline, CDR1 is SGHDN and CDR2 FVKESK. The CDR3 runs to 15 residues. V was pared by 4 bases and J by 0 bases, with 3 bases of the junction left unmatched. This table comes from immunoSEQ multiplex PCR, and its TCRdb copy is limited to in-frame clones, with some not included. The sample comprises fewer than 30,000 clones, just over 90% of which are singletons, and 4.5% to 6.5% rests with the top ten. This chain links TRBV14 with TRBJ2-3; TRBD1 agrees at 8 bases. Sequenced material: CD8+ T cells from peripheral blood mononuclear cells, taken before pregnancy. The sequence came from a female donor with multiple sclerosis, enrolled in a pregnancy study. Here the CDR3 reads CASSPDRGSTDTQYF. In DNA, the CDR3 is TGTGCCAGCAGCCCCGACAGGGGAAGCACAGATACGCAGTATTTT.